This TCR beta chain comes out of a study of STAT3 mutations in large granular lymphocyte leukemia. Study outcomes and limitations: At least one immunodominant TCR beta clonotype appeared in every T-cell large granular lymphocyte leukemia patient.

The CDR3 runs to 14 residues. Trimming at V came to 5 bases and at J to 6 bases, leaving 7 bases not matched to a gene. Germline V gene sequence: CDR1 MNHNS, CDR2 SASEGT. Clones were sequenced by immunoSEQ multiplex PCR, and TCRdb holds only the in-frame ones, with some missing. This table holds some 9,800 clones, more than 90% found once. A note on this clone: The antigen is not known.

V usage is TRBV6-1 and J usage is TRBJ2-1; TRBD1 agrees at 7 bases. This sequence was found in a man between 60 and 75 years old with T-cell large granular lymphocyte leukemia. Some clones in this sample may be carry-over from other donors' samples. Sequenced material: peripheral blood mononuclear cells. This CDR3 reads CASSPDRVSNEQFF. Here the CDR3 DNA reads TGTGCCAGCAGTCCTGACAGGGTATCCAATGAGCAGTTCTTC.